Presented here are 9 T cell receptor beta chains from one specimen sequenced in a study of neurological immune-mediated disorders. Time point of the sample: longitudinal time-point 3. TCRdb re-called the 5' RACE reads through MiXCR, storing one row per CDR3 protein. The sample holds about 45,000 distinct CDR3 sequences, less than 15% seen once. The sample taken for sequencing was PBMCs. The receptors shown here come from a man in his thirties or forties in good health.

This clonotype came up many times. The V and J genes are TRBV27 and TRBJ1-4; a possible D gene is TRBD1 (5 bases). CDR3 length equals 18 residues. Per germline, CDR1 MNHEY and CDR2 SMNVEV (reference sequence). V gave up 4 bases and J gave up 5 bases, with 23 bases separating them. The CDR3 loop reads CASSSAPKPGRENEKLFF. In DNA form, the CDR3 reads TGTGCCAGCAGTTCCGCACCAAAACCGGGACGGGAGAATGAAAAACTGTTTTTT.

This clonotype was observed many times. V usage is TRBV20-1 and J usage is TRBJ2-1; D might be TRBD2 (5 bases). This CDR3 spans 17 amino acids. The V and J ends lost 0 bases and 0 bases respectively, with 15 bases between them. Germline V gene lookup returns CDR1 DFQATT and CDR2 SNEGSKA (reference sequence). CDR3 bases: TGCAGTGCTAGAGATGTGAGGACTTCCTCCTCCTACAATGAGCAGTTCTTC. It codes for CSARDVRTSSSYNEQFF.

This clonotype was counted many times. The gene calls are TRBV24-1 and TRBJ2-5; possible D gene TRBD1, 5 bases. The CDR3 runs 16 residues. The germline CDR1 and CDR2 sequences are KGHDR and SFDVKD. V was clipped by 0 bases and J by 5 bases, with 15 bases between them. The CDR3 sequence is CATSDLREGVRETQYF. The CDR3 DNA reads as TGTGCCACCAGTGATTTGCGAGAAGGGGTTCGGGAGACCCAGTACTTC.

The table lists this clonotype with many counts. The chain has TRBV6-1 and TRBJ2-5; 14 bases align to TRBD2. This CDR3 has 17 amino acids. The J segment lost 4 bases and the V segment lost 8 bases, leaving 12 bases of the junction unmatched. The germline V gene has CDR1 MNHNS and CDR2 SASEGT. The DNA of the CDR3 is TGTGCCAGCTACCCTCGGGGACTAGCGGGAGCGGGAGAGACCCAGTACTTC. Its protein product is CASYPRGLAGAGETQYF.

This clonotype was counted many times. The chain employs TRBV3-1 and TRBJ2-5; maybe TRBD2 (6 bases). Trimming removed 8 bases at V and 1 base at J, with 11 bases between. The CDR3 consists of 13 residues. Germline V CDR1 and CDR2: LGHDT, YNNKEL (reference sequence). CDR3 in amino acids: CASSPGSQETQYF. The CDR3 region has the DNA TGTGCCAGCTCTCCCGGGAGCCAAGAGACCCAGTACTTC.

Concerning this clonotype: One junction end disagrees with the germline gene, perhaps due to a read error. The DNA of the CDR3 is TGTGCCAGCAGTTTTATTCGACAGGGGGTCTACAAGCAGTACTTC. Amino acid sequence: CASSFIRQGVYKQYF. V and J are TRBV28 and TRBJ2-7; TRBD1 agrees at 9 bases. Germline V gives CDR1 MDHEN, CDR2 SYDVKM. The CDR3 length is 15 residues.

This clonotype was recorded many times. The genes are TRBV6-1 and TRBJ2-2; D is ambiguous. The CDR3 runs 13 residues. Per germline, CDR1 MNHNS and CDR2 SASEGT. The ends were cut back, 4 bases at V and 4 bases at J, with 7 bases in the middle. The CDR3 region is CASSVIGTGELFF. The CDR3 coding sequence is TGTGCCAGCAGTGTGATCGGCACCGGGGAGCTGTTTTTT.

This clonotype was seen ten or more times. The chain combines TRBV6-1 with TRBJ2-7; D might be TRBD2 (5 bases). The CDR3 has 13 amino acids. Germline CDR1 and CDR2: MNHNS and SASEGT. The V gene lost 3 bases and the J gene lost 5 bases, with 11 bases spanning the gap. The CDR3 spells CASSDPGFHEQYF. The CDR3 bases are TGTGCCAGCAGTGATCCGGGGTTCCACGAGCAGTACTTC.

This chain links TRBV20-1 with TRBJ2-7, with 11 bases lining up with TRBD2. The CDR3 is made up of 14 amino acids. Trimming cost V 1 base and J 8 bases; bases outside gene matches: 7. The germline V gene encodes CDR1 DFQATT and CDR2 SNEGSKA (reference sequence). CDR3 DNA sequence: TGCAGTGCTAGAGGAGTAGCGGGGGGGCCGAAGCAGTACTTC. Encoded protein: CSARGVAGGPKQYF.